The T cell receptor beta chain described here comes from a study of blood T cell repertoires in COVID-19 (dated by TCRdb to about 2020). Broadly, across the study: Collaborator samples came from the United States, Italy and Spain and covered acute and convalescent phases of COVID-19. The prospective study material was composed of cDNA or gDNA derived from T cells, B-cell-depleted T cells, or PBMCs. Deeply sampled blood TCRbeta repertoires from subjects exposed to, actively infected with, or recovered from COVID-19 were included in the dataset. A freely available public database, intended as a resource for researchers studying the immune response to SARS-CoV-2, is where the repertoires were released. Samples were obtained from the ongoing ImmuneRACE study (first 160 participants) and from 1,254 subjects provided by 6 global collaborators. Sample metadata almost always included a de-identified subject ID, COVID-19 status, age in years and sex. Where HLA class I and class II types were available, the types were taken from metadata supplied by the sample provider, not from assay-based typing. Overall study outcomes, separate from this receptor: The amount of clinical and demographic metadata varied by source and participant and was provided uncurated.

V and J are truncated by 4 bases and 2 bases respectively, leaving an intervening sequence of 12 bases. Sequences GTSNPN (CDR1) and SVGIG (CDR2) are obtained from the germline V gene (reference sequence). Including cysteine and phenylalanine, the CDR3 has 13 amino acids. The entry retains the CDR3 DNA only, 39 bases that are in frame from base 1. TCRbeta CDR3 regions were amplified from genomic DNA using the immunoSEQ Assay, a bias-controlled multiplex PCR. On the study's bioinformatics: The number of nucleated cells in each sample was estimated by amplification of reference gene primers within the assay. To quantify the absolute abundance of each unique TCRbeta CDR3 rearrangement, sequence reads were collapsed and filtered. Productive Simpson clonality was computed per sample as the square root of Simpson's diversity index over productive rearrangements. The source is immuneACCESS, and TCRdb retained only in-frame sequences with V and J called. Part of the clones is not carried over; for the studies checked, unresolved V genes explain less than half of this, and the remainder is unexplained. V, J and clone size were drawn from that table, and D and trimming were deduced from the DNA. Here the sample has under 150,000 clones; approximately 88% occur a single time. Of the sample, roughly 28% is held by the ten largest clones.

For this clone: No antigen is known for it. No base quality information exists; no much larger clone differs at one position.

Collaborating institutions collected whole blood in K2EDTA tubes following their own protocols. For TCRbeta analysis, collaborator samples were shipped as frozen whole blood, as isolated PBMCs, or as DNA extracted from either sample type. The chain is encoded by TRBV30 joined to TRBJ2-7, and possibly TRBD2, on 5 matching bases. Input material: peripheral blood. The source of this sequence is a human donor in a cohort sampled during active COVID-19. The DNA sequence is TGTGCCTGGACTCCCCGGGAAGCCTACGAGCAGTACTTC. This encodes CAWTPREAYEQYF.